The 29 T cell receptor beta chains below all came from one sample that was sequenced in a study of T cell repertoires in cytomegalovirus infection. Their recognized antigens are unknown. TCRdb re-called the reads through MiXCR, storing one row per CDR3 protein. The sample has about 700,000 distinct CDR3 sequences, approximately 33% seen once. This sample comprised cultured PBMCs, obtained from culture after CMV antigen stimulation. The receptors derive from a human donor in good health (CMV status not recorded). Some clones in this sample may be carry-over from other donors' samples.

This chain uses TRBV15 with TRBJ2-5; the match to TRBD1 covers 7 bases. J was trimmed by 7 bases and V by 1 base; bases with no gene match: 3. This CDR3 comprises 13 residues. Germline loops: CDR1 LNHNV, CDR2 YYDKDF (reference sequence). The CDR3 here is CATSRVHRGTQYF. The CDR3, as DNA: TGTGCCACCAGCAGAGTGCACAGGGGGACCCAGTACTTC.

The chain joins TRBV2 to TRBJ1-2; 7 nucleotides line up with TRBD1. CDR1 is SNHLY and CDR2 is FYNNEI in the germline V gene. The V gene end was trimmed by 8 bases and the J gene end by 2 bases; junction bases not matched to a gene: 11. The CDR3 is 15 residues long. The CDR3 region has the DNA TGTGCCAGCTCGGAACGGGACAGTCCCAACTATGGCTACACCTTC. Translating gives CASSERDSPNYGYTF.

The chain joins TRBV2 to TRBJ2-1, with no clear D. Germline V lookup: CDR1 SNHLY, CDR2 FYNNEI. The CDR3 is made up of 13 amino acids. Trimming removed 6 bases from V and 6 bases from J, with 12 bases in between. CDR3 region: CASSGTPSNEQFF. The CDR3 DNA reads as TGTGCCAGCAGCGGCACACCGAGCAATGAGCAGTTCTTC. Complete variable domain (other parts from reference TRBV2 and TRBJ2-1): EPEVTQTPSHQVTQMGQEVILRCVPISNHLYFYWYRQILGQKVEFLVSFYNNEISEKSEIFDDQFSVERPDGSNFTLKIRSTKLEDSAMYFCASSGTPSNEQFFGPGTRLTVL.

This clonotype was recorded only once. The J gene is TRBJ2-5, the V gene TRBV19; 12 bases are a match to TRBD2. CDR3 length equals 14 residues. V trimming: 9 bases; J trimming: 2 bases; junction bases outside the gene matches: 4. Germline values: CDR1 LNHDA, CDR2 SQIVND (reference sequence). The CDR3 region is CASQTSGGQETQYF. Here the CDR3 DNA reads TGTGCCAGCCAGACTAGCGGGGGACAAGAGACCCAGTACTTC.

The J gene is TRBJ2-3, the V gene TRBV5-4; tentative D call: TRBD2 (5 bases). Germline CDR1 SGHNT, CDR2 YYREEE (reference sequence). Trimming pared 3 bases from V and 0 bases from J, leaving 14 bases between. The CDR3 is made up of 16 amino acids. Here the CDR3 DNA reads TGTGCCAGCAGCTCGGCCGGTGGCGGGAGCACAGATACGCAGTATTTT. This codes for CASSSAGGGSTDTQYF.

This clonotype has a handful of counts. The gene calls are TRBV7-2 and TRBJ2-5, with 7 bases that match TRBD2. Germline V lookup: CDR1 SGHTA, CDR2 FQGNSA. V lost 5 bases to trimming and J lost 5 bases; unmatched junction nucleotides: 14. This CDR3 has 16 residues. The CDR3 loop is CASSPGTNRGEETQYF. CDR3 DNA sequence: TGTGCCAGCAGCCCAGGGACTAACCGGGGGGAGGAGACCCAGTACTTC. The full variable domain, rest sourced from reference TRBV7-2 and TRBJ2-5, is GAGVSQSPSNKVTEKGKDVELRCDPISGHTALYWYRQSLGQGLEFLIYFQGNSAPDKSGLPSDRFSAERTGGSVSTLTIQRTQQEDSAVYLCASSPGTNRGEETQYFGPGTRLLVL.

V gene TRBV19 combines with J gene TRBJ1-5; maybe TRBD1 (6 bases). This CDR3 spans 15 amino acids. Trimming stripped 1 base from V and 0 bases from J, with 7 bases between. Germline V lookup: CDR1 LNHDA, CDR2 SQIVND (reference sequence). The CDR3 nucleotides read TGTGCCAGTAGTATAGGGACAGTTAGCAATCAGCCCCAGCATTTT. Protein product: CASSIGTVSNQPQHF.

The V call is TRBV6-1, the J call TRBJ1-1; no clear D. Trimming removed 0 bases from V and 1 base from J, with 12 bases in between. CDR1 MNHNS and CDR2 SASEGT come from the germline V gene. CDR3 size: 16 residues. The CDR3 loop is CASSEASGVGNTEAFF. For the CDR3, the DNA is TGTGCCAGCAGTGAAGCTTCCGGGGTGGGGAACACTGAAGCTTTCTTT.

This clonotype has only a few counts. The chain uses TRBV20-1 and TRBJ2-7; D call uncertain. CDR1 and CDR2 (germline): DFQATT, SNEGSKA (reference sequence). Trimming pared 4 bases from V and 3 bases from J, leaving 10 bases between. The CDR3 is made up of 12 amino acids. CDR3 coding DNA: TGCAGTGCTACCCTAGGCGGCTACGAGCAGTACTTC. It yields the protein CSATLGGYEQYF.

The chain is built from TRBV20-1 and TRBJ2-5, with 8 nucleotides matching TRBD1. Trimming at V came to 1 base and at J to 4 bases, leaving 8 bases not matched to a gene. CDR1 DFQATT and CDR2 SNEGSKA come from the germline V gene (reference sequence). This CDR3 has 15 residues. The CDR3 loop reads CSARGGQGTGETQYF. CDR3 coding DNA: TGCAGTGCTAGAGGGGGTCAGGGGACAGGAGAGACCCAGTACTTC.

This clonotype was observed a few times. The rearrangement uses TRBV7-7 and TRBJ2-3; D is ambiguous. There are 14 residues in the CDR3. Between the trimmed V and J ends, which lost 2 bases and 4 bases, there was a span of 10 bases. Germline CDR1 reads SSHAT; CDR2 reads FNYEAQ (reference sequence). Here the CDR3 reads CASSLSRNADTQYF. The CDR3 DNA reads TGTGCCAGCAGCTTAAGTCGCAACGCAGATACGCAGTATTTT.

This CDR3 is CSVGKRISSYNEQFF. The CDR3 DNA is TGCAGCGTTGGGAAGCGAATAAGCTCCTACAATGAGCAGTTCTTC. J is TRBJ2-1 and V is TRBV29-1; D call uncertain. This CDR3 has 15 residues. Per germline, CDR1 SQVTM and CDR2 ANQGSEA. The V gene lost 4 bases and the J gene lost 0 bases, with 13 bases spanning the gap.

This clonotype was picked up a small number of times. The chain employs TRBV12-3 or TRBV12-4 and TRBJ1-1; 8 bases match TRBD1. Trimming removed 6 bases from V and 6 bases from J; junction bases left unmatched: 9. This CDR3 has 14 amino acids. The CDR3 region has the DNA TGTGCCAGCAGGAAAGCAGGGGGCGAGCCTGAAGCTTTCTTT. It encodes CASRKAGGEPEAFF.

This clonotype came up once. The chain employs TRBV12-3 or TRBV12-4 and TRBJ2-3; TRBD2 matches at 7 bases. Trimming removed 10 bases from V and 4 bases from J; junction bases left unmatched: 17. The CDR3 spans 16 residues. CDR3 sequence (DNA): TGTGCCATTAGTTTAGGAGGACTAGGGAGGGCAGATACGCAGTATTTT. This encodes CAISLGGLGRADTQYF.

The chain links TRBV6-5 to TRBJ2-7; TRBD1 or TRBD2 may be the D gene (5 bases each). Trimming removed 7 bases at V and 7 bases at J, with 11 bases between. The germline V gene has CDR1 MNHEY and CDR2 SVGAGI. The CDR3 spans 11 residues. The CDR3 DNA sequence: TGTGCCAGCACCAATTGGGGGGAGCAGTACTTC. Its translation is CASTNWGEQYF.

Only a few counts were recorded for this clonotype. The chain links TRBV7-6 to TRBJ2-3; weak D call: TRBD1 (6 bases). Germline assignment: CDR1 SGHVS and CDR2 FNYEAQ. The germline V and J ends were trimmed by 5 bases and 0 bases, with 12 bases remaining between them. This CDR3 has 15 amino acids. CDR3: CASSLRGISTDTQYF. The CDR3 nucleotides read TGTGCCAGCAGCCTAAGGGGGATAAGCACAGATACGCAGTATTTT.

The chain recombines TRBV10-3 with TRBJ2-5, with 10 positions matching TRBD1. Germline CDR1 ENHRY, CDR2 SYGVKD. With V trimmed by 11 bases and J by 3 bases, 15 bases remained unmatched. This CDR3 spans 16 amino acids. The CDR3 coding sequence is TGTGCCCAGAAAGCGGGGGACAGGGGCTGGGAAGAGACCCAGTACTTC. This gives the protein CAQKAGDRGWEETQYF.

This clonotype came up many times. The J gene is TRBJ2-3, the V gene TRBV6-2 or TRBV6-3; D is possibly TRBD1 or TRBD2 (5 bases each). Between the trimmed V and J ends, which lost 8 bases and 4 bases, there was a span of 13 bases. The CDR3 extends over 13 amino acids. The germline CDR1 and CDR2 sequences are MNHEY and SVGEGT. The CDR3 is CASGLQGADTQYF. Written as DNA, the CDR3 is TGTGCCAGCGGACTCCAGGGAGCAGATACGCAGTATTTT.

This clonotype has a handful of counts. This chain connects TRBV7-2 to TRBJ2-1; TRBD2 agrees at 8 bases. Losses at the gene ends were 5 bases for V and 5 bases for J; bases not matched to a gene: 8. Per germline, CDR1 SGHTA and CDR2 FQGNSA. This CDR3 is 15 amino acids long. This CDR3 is CASSRGGGLNNEQFF. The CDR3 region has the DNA TGTGCCAGCAGCCGGGGGGGGGGCCTGAACAATGAGCAGTTCTTC.

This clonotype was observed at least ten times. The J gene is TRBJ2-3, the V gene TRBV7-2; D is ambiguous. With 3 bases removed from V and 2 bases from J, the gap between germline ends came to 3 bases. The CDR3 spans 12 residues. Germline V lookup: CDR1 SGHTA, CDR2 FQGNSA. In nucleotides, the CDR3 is TGTGCCAGCAGCTTCGCCACAGATACGCAGTATTTT. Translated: CASSFATDTQYF. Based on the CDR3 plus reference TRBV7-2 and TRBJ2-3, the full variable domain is GAGVSQSPSNKVTEKGKDVELRCDPISGHTALYWYRQSLGQGLEFLIYFQGNSAPDKSGLPSDRFSAERTGGSVSTLTIQRTQQEDSAVYLCASSFATDTQYFGPGTRLTVL.

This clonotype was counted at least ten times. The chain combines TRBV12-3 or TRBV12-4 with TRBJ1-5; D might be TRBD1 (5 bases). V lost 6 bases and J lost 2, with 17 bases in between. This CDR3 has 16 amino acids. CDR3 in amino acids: CASRPYGTRGNQPQHF. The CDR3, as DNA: TGTGCCAGCAGACCATACGGGACCCGTGGCAATCAGCCCCAGCATTTT.

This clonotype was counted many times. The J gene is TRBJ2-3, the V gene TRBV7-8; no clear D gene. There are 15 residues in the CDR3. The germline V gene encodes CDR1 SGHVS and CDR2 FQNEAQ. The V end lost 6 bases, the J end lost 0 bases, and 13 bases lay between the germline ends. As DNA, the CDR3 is TGTGCCAGCAGGTTGGGGAAATCTAGCACAGATACGCAGTATTTT. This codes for CASRLGKSSTDTQYF.

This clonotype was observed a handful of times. The CDR3 DNA follows: TGCAGTGCCCCCCAGCCTACGGGAGTAGCAGATACGCAGTATTTT. Its protein product is CSAPQPTGVADTQYF. The rearrangement joins TRBV20-1 to TRBJ2-3; TRBD2 is a possible D gene (6 bases). Germline V gene sequence: CDR1 DFQATT, CDR2 SNEGSKA (reference sequence). The V gene lost 6 bases and the J gene lost 4 bases, with 20 bases spanning the gap. The CDR3 is made up of 15 amino acids.

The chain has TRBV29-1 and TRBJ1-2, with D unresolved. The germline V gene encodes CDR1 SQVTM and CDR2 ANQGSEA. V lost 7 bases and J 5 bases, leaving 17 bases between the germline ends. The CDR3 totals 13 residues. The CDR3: CSAQAEPQYGYTF. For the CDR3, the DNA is TGCAGCGCCCAGGCGGAGCCTCAGTATGGCTACACCTTC. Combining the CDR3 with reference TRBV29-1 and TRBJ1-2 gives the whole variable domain SAVISQKPSRDICQRGTSLTIQCQVDSQVTMMFWYRQQPGQSLTLIATANQGSEATYESGFVIDKFPISRPNLTFSTLTVSNMSPEDSSIYLCSAQAEPQYGYTFGSGTRLTVV.

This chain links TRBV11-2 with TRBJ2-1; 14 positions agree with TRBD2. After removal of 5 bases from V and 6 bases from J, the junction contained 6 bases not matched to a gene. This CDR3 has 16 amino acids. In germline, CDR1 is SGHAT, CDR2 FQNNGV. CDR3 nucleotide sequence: TGTGCCAGCAGCCCCTGGGGACTAGCGGGGGTCAATGAGCAGTTCTTC. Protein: CASSPWGLAGVNEQFF.

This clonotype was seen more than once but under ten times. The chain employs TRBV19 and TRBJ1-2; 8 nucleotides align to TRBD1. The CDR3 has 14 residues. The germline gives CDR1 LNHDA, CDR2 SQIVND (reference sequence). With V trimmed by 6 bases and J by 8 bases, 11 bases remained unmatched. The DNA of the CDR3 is TGTGCCAGTAGCCCACTAACAGGGGGAGTCGGCTACACCTTC. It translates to CASSPLTGGVGYTF.

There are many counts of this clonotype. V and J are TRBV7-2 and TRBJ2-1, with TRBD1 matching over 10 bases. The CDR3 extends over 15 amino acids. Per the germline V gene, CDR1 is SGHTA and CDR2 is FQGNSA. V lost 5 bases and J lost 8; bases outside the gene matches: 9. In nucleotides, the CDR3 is TGTGCCAGCAGCCAGGGACAGGGGTACTTCGATGAGCAGTTCTTC. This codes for CASSQGQGYFDEQFF.

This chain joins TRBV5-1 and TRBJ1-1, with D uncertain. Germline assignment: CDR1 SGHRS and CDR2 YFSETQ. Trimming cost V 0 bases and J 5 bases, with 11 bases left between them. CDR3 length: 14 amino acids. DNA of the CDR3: TGCGCCAGCAGCTTGGACAGATCGGGAACTGAAGCTTTCTTT. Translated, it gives CASSLDRSGTEAFF.

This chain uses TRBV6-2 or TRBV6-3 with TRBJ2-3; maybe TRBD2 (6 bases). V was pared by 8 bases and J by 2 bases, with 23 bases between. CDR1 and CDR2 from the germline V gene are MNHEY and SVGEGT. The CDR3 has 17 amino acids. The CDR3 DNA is TGTGCCAGCGGGGGTCCCCCAGGGACTTTATCCACAGATACGCAGTATTTT. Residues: CASGGPPGTLSTDTQYF.